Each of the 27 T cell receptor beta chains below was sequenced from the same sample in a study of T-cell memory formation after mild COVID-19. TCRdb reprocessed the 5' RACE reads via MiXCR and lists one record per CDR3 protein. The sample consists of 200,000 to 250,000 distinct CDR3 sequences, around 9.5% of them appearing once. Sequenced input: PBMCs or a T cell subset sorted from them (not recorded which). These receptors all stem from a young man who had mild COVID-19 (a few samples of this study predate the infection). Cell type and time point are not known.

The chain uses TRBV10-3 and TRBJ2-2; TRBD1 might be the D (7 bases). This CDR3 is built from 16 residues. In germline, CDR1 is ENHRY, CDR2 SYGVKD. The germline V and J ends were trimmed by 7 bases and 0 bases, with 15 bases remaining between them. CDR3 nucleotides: TGTGCCATCACCGCGGGGACAGATACGAACACCGGGGAGCTGTTTTTT. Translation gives CAITAGTDTNTGELFF.

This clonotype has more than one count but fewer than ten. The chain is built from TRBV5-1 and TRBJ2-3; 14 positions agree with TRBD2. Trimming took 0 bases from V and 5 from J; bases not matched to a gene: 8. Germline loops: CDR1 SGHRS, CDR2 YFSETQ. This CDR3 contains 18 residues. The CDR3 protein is CASSLARLAGGQLDTQYF. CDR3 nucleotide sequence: TGCGCCAGCAGCTTGGCCCGACTAGCGGGGGGGCAATTAGATACGCAGTATTTT.

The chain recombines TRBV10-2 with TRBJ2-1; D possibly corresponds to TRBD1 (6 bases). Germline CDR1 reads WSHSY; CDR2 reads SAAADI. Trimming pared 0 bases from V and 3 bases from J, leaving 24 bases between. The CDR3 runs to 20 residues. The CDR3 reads CASSESWTVSRSRIYNEQFF. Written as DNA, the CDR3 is TGCGCCAGCAGTGAGTCTTGGACAGTTTCACGCTCAAGAATCTACAATGAGCAGTTCTTC.

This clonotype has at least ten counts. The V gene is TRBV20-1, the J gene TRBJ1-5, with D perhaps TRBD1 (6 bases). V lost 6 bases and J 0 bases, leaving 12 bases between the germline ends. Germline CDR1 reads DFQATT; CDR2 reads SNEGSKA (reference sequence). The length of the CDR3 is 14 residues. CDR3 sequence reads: CSATQGNSNQPQHF. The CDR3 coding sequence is TGCAGTGCGACACAGGGAAATAGCAATCAGCCCCAGCATTTT.

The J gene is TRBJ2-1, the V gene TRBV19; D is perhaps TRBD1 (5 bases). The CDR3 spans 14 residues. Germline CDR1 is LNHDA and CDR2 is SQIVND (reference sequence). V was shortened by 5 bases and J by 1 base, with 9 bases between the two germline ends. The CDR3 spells CASSQGRSYNEQFF. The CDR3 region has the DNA TGTGCCAGTAGTCAGGGAAGGTCCTACAATGAGCAGTTCTTC.

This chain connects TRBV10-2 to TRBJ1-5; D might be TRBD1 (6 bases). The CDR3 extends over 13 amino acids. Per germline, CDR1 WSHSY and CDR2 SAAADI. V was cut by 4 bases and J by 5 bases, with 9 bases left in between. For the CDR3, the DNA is TGCGCCAGCAGTGCGGCAGGGGATCAGCCCCAGCATTTT. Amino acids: CASSAAGDQPQHF.

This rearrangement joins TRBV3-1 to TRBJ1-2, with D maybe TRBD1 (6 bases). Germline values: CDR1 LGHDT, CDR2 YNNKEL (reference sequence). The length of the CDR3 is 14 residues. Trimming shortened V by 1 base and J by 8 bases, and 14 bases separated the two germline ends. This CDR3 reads CASSQAAGHPGYTF. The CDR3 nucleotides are TGTGCCAGCAGCCAAGCCGCGGGACATCCAGGCTACACCTTC.

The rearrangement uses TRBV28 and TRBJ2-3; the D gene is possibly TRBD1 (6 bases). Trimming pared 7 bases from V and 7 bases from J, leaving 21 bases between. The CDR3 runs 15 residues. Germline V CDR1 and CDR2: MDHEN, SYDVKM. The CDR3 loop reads CASNLGDQGSYTQYF. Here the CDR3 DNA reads TGTGCCAGCAACCTTGGGGACCAGGGGTCATATACGCAGTATTTT.

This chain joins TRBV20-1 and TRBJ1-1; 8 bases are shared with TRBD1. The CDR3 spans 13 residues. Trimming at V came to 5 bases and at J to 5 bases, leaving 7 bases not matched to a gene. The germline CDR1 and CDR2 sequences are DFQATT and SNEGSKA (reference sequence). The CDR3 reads CSAQTGGRTEAFF. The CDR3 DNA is TGCAGTGCTCAAACAGGGGGGAGAACTGAAGCTTTCTTT.

This CDR3 is CASSPRGGLTSDQYF. The DNA of the CDR3 is TGTGCCAGCAGCCCGAGGGGAGGTCTAACCTCCGACCAGTACTTC. The V and J genes are TRBV7-8 and TRBJ2-5, with D possibly being TRBD2 (6 bases). CDR3 length: 15 amino acids. Trimming removed 5 bases at V and 10 bases at J, with 23 bases between. CDR1 is SGHVS, CDR2 FQNEAQ, per germline.

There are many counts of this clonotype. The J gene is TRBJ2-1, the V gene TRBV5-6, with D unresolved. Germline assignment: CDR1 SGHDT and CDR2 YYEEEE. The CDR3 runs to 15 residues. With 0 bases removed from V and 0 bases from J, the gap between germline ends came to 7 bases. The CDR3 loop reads CASSLGPSSYNEQFF. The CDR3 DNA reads TGTGCCAGCAGCTTGGGACCCAGCTCCTACAATGAGCAGTTCTTC.

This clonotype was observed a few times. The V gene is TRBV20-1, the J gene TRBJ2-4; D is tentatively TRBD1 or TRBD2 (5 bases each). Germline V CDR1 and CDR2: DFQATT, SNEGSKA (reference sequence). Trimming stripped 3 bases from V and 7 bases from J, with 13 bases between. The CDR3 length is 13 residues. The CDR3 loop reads CSASRGERNIQYF. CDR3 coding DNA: TGCAGTGCTAGTCGAGGGGAACGGAACATTCAGTACTTC.

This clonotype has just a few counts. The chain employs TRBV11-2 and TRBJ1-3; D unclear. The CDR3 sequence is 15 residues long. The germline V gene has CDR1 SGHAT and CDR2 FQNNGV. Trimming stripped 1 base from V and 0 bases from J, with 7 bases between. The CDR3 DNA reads TGTGCCAGCAGCTTAGTTCTTTTCTCTGGAAACACCATATATTTT. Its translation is CASSLVLFSGNTIYF.

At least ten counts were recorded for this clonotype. The CDR3 here is CASSIGRGGDEQFF. CDR3 in DNA: TGTGCCAGCAGCATCGGGCGGGGGGGCGATGAGCAGTTCTTC. V usage is TRBV9 and J usage is TRBJ2-1; 9 bases match TRBD2. The CDR3 spans 14 residues. Per the germline V gene, CDR1 is SGDLS and CDR2 is YYNGEE. The trim removed 4 bases at V and 8 bases at J, leaving 7 bases unmatched.

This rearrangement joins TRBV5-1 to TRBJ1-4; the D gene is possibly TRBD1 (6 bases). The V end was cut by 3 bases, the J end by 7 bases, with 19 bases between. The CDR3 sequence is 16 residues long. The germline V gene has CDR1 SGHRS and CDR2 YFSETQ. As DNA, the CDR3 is TGCGCCAGCAGCTCCCACGAACAGGGAAGAGGTGAAAAACTGTTTTTT. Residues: CASSSHEQGRGEKLFF.

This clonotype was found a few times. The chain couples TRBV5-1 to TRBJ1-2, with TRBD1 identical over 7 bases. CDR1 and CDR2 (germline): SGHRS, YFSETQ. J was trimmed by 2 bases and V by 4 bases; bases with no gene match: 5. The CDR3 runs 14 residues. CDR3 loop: CASSHQQGNYGYTF. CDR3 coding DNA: TGCGCCAGCAGCCACCAACAGGGGAACTATGGCTACACCTTC.

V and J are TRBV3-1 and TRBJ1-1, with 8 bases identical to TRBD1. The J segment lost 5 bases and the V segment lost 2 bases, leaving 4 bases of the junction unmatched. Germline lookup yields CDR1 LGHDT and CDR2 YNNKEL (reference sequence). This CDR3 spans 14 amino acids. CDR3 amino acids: CASSQRDRKTEAFF. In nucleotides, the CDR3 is TGTGCCAGCAGCCAAAGGGACAGGAAAACTGAAGCTTTCTTT.

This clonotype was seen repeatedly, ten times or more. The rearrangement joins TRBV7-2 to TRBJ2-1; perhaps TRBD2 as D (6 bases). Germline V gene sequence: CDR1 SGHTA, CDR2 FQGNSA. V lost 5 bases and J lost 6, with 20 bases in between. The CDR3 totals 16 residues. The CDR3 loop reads CASSRPGAGLINEQFF. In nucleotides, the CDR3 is TGTGCCAGCAGCAGACCTGGGGCGGGGCTAATCAATGAGCAGTTCTTC.

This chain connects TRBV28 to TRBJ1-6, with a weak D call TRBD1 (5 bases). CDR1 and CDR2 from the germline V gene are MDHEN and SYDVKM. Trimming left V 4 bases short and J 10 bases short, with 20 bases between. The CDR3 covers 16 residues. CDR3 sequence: CASSSGGAGLVSPLHF. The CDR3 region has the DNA TGTGCCAGCAGTTCCGGTGGGGCAGGGCTGGTATCACCCCTCCACTTT.

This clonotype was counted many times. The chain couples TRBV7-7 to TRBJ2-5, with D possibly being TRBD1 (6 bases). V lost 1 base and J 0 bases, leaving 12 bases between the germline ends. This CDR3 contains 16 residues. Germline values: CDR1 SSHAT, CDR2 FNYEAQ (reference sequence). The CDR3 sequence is CASSLGGQLYQETQYF. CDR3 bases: TGTGCCAGCAGCTTAGGCGGACAGCTGTACCAAGAGACCCAGTACTTC.

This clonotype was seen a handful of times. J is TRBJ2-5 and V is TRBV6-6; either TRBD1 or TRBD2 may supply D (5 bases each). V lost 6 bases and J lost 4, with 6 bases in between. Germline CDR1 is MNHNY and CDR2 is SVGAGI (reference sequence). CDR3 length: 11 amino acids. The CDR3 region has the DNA TGTGCCAGCAGGGGGACAGAGACCCAGTACTTC. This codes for CASRGTETQYF.

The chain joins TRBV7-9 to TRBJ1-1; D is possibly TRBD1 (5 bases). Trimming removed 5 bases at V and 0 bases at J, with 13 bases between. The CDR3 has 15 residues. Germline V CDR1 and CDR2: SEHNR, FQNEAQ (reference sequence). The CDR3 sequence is CASSAPGLMNTEAFF. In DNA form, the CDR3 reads TGTGCCAGCAGCGCCCCGGGGCTTATGAACACTGAAGCTTTCTTT.

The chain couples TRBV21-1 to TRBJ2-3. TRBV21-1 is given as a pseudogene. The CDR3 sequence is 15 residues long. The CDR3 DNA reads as TGTGCCAGCAGCAAAGATAAGGAGCTCACAGATACGCAGTATTTT. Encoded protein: CASSKDKELTDTQYF.

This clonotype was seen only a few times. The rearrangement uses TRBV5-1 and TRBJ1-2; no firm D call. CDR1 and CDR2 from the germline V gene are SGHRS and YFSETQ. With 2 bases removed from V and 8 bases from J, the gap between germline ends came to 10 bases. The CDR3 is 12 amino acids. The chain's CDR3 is CASSFKGQGYTF. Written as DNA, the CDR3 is TGCGCCAGCAGCTTTAAAGGGCAAGGCTACACCTTC.

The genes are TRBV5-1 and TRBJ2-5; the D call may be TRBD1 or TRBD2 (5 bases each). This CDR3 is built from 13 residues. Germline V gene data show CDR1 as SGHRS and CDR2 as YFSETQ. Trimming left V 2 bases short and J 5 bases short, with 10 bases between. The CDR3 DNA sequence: TGCGCCAGCAGCTTATGGGGGTACGAGACCCAGTACTTC. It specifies CASSLWGYETQYF.

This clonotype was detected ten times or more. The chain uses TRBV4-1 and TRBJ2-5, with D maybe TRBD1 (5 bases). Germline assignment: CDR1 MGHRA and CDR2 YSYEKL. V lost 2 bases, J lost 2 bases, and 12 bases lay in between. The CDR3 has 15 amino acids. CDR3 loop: CASSQRTILQETQYF. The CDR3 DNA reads TGCGCCAGCAGCCAAAGGACAATTCTTCAAGAGACCCAGTACTTC.

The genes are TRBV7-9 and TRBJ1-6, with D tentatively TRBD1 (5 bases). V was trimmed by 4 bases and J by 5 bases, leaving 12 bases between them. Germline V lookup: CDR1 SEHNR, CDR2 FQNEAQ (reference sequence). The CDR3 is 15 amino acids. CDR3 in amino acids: CASSSDRVNNSPLHF. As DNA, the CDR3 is TGTGCCAGCAGCTCAGACAGAGTCAATAATTCACCCCTCCACTTT.